This section outlines one T cell receptor beta chain sequence together with its context. Its antigen is not yet known. Qualities for individual bases were not recorded, and no much larger clone is one base off. This entry comes from a study of Graves' ophthalmopathy and Graves' hyperthyroidism (dated by TCRdb to 2016 to 2019). Study-wide context: Hyperthyroidism was considered stable if no progression to ophthalmopathy occurred within 18 months of follow-up. The study used signatures of the TCR beta repertoire to tell Graves' ophthalmopathy apart from Graves' hyperthyroidism and to predict which patients would progress to ophthalmopathy. In total, around 130 blood samples were TCR-sequenced: approximately 42 ophthalmopathy, about 75 hyperthyroidism and roughly 17 hyperthyroidism-to-ophthalmopathy patients. A discovery set of about 99 patients (43 ophthalmopathy, some 58 stable hyperthyroidism) was enrolled to explore V-J signatures distinguishing ophthalmopathy from hyperthyroidism. The independent validation cohort included under 20 hyperthyroidism patients plus 17 patients who later progressed from hyperthyroidism to ophthalmopathy. In more than five hyperthyroidism patients, T-cell repertoires of thyroid tissue and blood were compared. After sampling, hyperthyroidism patients received methimazole starting at 30 mg daily, and ophthalmopathy patients received high-dose intravenous methylprednisolone.

Patients with hyperthyroidism were aged 18 to 65 years, had been newly diagnosed, and had a disease duration of less than 2 months. Patients with other autoimmune diseases, uncontrolled infections, pregnancy or lactation were excluded. Clinical symptoms, serum thyroxine, TRAb, thyroid ultrasound and orbital computed tomography were used for diagnosis. Total RNA was extracted using Trizol reagent, and RNA quality was checked on an Agilent 2100 Bioanalyzer. For repertoire sequencing, the TCR beta CDR3 regions were amplified from RNA transcripts. A first-round RT-PCR used HTBI primers with the Qiagen OneStep RT-PCR kit, followed by a second-round multiplex PCR, size selection and purification. Sequencing of the libraries was carried out on an Illumina HiSeq2000 in paired-end mode with 100 bp reads. The paper's data handling went like this. SOAPnuke was used to process the reads, removing any read that contained adapters or uncalled bases, had a mean Phred below 15, or lacked an exact match to the constant primer or identifier. High-quality paired reads were merged with COPE v1.2.5. Each unique nucleotide sequence was defined as a clonotype, and clonotypes were aligned to IMGT TRB V, D and J references with MiTCR v1.1. The analysis was limited to V-J combinations with a frequency above 0.0001, which together covered 99.2% of the repertoires. A TCR clonal expansion and chaos score per V-J combination was defined as the ratio of F50 clonal expansion to chaos observed in the TCRdist matrix. Features were reduced by Welch's t-statistics and random forest to around 13 V-J combinations, which fed a naive Bayes classifier. Thyroid-blood repertoire similarity was quantified with the Morisita-Horn index. The public reads were run again by TCRdb, first through fastp at Q25 and then through MiXCR, and only productive beta chains were kept. CDR3 protein duplicates are merged, each entry listing the most common genes and DNA. TCRdb, not the original authors, processed these V and J calls. Present in this sample are over a million distinct CDR3 sequences, about 38% of which were seen just once. The top ten constitute 11% of the sample.

Points the paper makes about the study in general: Sample size was not predetermined statistically, and investigators were not blinded to group allocation. In validation, the model predicted ophthalmopathy progression with over 60% sensitivity and less than 80% specificity; 12 predicted patients were CT-confirmed with GO in a median of approximately six months. In cross-validation, the 13-signature model distinguished ophthalmopathy from stable hyperthyroidism with around 90% sensitivity and around 81% specificity, while in the test set the corresponding values were roughly 80% and 75%. Most expanded thyroid clonotypes with frequency above 0.001 were also detected in blood, suggesting blood repertoires may reflect the thyroid immune response.

The germline ends are 14 bases apart after V is trimmed by 4 bases and J by 1 base. The germline V gene supplies CDR1 SGHRS and CDR2 YFSETQ. Spanning cysteine to phenylalanine, the CDR3 consists of 15 amino acids. Only the CDR3 part of the read is kept: 45 bases, read in frame from the first base. The sequence joins TRBV5-1 to TRBJ1-1, with TRBD1 tentatively as D gene (5 bases match). The material sequenced was peripheral blood or thyroid tissue (not recorded which). This sequence originates from an adult man with Graves' hyperthyroidism. The encoded CDR3 is CASSLGTTRNTEAFF. Read as DNA, the sequence is TGCGCCAGCAGCCTAGGGACTACTCGGAACACTGAAGCTTTCTTT. Extended through the reference TRBV5-1 and TRBJ1-1 proteins, this CDR3 yields the full variable domain: KAGVTQTPRYLIKTRGQQVTLSCSPISGHRSVSWYQQTPGQGLQFLFEYFSETQRNKGNFPGRFSGRQFSNSRSEMNVSTLELGDSALYLCASSLGTTRNTEAFFGQGTRLTVV.